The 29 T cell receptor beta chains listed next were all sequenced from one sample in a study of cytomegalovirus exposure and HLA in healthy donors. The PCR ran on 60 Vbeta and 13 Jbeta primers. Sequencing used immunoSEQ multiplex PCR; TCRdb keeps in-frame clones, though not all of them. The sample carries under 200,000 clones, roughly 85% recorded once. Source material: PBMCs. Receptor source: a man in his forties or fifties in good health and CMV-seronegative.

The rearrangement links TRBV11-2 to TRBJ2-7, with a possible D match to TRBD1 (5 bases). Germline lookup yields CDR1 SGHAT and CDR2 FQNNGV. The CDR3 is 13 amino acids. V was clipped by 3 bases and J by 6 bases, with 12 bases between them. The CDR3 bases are TGTGCCAGCAGCTTTCAGGGATCGGGCGAGCAGTACTTC. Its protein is CASSFQGSGEQYF.

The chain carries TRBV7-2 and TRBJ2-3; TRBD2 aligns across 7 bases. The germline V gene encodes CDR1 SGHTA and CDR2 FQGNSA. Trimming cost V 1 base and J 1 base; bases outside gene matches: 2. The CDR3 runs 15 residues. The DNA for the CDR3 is TGTGCCAGCAGCTTAGATGGGGGGGGCACAGATACGCAGTATTTT. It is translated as CASSLDGGGTDTQYF.

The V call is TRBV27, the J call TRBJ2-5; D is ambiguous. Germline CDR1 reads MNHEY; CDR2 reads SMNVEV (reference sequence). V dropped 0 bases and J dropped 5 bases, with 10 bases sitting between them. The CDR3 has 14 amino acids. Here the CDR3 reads CASSLSSAGETQYF. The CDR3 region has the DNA TGTGCCAGCAGTTTATCGTCGGCCGGGGAGACCCAGTACTTC.

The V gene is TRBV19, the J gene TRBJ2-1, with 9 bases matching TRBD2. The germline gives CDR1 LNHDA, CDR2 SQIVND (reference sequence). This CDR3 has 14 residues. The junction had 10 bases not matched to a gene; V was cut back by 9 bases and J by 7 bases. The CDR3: CASLGRSGRNEQFF. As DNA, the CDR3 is TGTGCCAGCCTGGGAAGGAGCGGGAGGAATGAGCAGTTCTTC.

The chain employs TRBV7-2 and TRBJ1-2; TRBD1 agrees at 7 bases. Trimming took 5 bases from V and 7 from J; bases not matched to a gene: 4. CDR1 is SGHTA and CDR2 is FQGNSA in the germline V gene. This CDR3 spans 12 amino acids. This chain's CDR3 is CASSPDRVGYTF. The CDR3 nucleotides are TGTGCCAGCAGCCCCGACAGGGTTGGCTACACCTTC.

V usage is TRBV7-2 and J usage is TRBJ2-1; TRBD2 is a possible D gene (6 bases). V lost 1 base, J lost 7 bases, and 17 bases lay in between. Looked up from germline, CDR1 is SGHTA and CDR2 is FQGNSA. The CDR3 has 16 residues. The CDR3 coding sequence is TGTGCCAGCAGCTTAGGCGTCGGGAGTTTCGTAAATGAGCAGTTCTTC. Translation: CASSLGVGSFVNEQFF.

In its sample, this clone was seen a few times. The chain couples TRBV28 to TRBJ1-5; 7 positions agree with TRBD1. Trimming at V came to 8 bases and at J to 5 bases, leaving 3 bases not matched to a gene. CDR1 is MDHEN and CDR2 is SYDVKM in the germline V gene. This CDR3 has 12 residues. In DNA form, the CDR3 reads TGTGCCAGCGGCACAGGGGATCAGCCCCAGCATTTT. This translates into CASGTGDQPQHF.

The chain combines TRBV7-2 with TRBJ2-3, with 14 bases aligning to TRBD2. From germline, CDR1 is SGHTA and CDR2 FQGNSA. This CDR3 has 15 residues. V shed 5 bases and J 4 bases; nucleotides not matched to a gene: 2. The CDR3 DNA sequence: TGTGCCAGCAGCCGACTAGCGGGAGGGCCAGATACGCAGTATTTT. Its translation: CASSRLAGGPDTQYF.

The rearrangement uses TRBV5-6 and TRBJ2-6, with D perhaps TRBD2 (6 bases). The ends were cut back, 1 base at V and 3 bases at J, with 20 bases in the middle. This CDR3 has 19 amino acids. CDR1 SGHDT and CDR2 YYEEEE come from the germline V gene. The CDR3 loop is CASSLLSTGGSNGANVLTF. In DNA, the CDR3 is TGTGCCAGCAGCTTGCTATCTACAGGAGGGTCTAATGGGGCCAACGTCCTGACTTTC.

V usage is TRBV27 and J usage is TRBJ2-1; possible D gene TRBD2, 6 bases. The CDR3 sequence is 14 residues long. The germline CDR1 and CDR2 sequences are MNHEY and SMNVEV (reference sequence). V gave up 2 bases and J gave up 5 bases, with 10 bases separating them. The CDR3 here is CASSLIGLHNEQFF. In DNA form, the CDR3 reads TGTGCCAGCAGTTTAATCGGACTACACAATGAGCAGTTCTTC.

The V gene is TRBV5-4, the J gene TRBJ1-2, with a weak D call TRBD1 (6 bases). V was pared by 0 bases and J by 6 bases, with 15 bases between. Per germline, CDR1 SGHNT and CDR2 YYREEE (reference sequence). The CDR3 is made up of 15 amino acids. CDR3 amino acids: CASSLARQGKDGYTF. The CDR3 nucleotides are TGTGCCAGCAGCTTGGCCCGTCAGGGGAAGGATGGCTACACCTTC.

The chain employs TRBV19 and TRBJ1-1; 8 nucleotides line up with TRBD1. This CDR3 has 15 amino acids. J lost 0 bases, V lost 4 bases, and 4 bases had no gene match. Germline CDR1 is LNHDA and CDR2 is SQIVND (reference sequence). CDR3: CASSTIQGVNTEAFF. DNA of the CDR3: TGTGCCAGTAGTACCATACAGGGGGTGAACACTGAAGCTTTCTTT.

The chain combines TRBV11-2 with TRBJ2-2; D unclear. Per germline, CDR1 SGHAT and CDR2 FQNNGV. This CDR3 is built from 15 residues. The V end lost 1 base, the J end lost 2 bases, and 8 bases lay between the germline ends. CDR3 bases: TGTGCCAGCAGCTTAGTCGGCGGAAACACCGGGGAGCTGTTTTTT. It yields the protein CASSLVGGNTGELFF.

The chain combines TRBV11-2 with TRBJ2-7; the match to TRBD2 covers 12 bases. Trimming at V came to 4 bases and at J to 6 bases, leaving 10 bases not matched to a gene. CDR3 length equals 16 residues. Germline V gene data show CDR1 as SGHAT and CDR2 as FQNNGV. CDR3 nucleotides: TGTGCCAGCAGCTCCTCGGGACTAGCGGGTGACTTCGAGCAGTACTTC. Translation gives CASSSSGLAGDFEQYF.

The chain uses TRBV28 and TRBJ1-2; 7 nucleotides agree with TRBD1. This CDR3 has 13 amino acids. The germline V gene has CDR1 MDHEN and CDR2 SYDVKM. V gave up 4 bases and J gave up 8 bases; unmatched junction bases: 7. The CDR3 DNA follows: TGTGCCAGCAGTTCCCCGGGACAGTACGGCTACACCTTC. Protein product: CASSSPGQYGYTF.

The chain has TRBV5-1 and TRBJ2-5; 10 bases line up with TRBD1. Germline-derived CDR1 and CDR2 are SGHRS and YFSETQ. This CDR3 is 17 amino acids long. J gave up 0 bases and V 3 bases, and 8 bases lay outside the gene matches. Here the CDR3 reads CASSSGTGVWYQETQYF. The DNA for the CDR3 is TGCGCCAGCAGCTCCGGGACAGGGGTCTGGTACCAAGAGACCCAGTACTTC.

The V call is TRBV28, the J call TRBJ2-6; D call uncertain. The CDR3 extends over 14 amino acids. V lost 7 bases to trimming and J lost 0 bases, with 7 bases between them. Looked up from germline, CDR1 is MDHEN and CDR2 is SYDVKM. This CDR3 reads CASIQSSGANVLTF. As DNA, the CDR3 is TGTGCCAGCATACAAAGCTCTGGGGCCAACGTCCTGACTTTC.

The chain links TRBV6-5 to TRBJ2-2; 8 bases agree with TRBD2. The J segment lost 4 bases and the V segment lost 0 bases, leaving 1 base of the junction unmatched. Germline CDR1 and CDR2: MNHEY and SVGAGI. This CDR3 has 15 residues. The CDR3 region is CASSYSSGSTGELFF. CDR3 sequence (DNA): TGTGCCAGCAGTTACTCGAGCGGGAGCACCGGGGAGCTGTTTTTT.

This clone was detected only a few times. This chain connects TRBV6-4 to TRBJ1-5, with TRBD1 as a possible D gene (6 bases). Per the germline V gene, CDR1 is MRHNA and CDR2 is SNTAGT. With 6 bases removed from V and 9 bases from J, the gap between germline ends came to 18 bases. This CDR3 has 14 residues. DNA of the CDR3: TGTGCCAGCAGCTACGGACAGAGTTTTGGGCCCCAGCATTTT. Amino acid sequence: CASSYGQSFGPQHF.

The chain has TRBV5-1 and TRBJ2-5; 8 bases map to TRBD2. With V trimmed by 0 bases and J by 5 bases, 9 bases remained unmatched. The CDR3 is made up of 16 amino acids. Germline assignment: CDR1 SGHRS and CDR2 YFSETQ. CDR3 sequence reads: CASSLEGRREEETQYF. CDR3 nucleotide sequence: TGCGCCAGCAGCTTGGAGGGGCGGCGGGAGGAGGAGACCCAGTACTTC.

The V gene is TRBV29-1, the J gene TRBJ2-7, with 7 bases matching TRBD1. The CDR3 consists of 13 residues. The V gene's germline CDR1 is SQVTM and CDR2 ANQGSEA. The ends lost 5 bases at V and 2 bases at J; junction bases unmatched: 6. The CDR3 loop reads CSVTDRATYEQYF. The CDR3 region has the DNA TGCAGCGTTACCGACAGGGCCACCTACGAGCAGTACTTC.

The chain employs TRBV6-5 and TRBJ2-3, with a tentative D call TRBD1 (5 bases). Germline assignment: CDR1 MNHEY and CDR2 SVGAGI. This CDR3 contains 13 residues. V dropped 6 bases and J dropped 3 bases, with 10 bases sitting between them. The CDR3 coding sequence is TGTGCCAGCAGATTAGGGGCTACAGATACGCAGTATTTT. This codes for CASRLGATDTQYF.

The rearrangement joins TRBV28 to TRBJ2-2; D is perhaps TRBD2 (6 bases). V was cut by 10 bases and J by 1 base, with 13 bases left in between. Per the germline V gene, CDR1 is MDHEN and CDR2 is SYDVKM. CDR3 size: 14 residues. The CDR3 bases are TGTGCCACCATAAGCGGGCTGAACACCGGGGAGCTGTTTTTT. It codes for CATISGLNTGELFF.

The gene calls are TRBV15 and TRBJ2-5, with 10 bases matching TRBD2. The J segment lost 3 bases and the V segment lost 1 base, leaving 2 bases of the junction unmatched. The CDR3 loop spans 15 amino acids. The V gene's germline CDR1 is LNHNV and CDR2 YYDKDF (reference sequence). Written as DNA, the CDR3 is TGTGCCACCAGCAGAGGGCTAGCGGGAGAAGAGACCCAGTACTTC. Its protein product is CATSRGLAGEETQYF.

Here the CDR3 reads CASSQGLAGADTQYF. In DNA, the CDR3 is TGTGCCAGCAGCCAGGGACTAGCGGGGGCAGATACGCAGTATTTT. The chain has TRBV6-4 and TRBJ2-3; 14 bases line up with TRBD2. Germline CDR1 is MRHNA and CDR2 is SNTAGT. Unmatched junction bases numbered 3, after V lost 6 bases and J lost 4 bases. The CDR3 loop spans 15 amino acids.

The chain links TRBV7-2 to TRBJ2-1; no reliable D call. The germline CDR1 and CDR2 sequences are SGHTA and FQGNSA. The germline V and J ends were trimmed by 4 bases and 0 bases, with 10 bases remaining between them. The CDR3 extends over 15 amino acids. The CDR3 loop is CASSWQRSSYNEQFF. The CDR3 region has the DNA TGTGCCAGCAGCTGGCAGAGGAGCTCCTACAATGAGCAGTTCTTC.

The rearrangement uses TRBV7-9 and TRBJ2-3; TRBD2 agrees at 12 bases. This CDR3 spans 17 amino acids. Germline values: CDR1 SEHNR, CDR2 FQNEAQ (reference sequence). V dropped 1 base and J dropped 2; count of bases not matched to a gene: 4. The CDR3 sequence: CASSLGGLAGNTDTQYF. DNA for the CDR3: TGTGCCAGCAGCTTAGGAGGACTAGCGGGAAACACAGATACGCAGTATTTT.

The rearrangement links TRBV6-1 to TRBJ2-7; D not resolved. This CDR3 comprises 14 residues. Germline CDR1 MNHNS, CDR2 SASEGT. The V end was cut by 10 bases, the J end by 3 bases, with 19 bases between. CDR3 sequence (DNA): TGTGCCACGTTCCCTCGAGCCCCCCTCTACGAGCAGTACTTC. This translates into CATFPRAPLYEQYF.

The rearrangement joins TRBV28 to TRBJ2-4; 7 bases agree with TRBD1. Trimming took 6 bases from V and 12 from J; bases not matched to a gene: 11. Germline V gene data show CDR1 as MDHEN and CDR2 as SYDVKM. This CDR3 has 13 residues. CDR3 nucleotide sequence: TGTGCCAGCAGAGGGACAGTTCGGGACAGTCAGTACTTC. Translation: CASRGTVRDSQYF.